This T cell receptor (beta chain) is from a study of cytomegalovirus exposure and HLA in healthy donors. Whole-study findings and limits: Later analysis demonstrated an association between a missense DCLRE1C variant and TCR beta V- and J-gene trimming. What a later analysis showed was that several of the most significant clusters appeared linked to common viral pathogens.

This PCR relied on a set of 60 Vbeta primers and 13 Jbeta primers. Repertoires were generated with immunoSEQ multiplex PCR, while TCRdb's copy carries only in-frame clones and drops some. The sample lists about 180,000 clones; about three quarters were seen once. The table lists this clone with a few counts. Its specificity is unknown. This CDR3 contains 12 residues. Germline CDR1 reads SGHTA; CDR2 reads FQGNSA. Trimming took off 4 bases at V and 2 bases at J, with 3 bases between the two ends. The V call is TRBV7-2, the J call TRBJ1-5, with no clear D. The TCR sequence derives from a man in his late teens or twenties in good health and CMV-seronegative. The sample was PBMCs. For the CDR3, the DNA is TGTGCCAGCAGCTCTGGCAATCAGCCCCAGCATTTT. Protein product: CASSSGNQPQHF.